The T cell receptor (beta chain) described here comes from a study of blood T cell repertoires in COVID-19 (dated by TCRdb to about 2020). Concerning the study at large: Collaborator samples came from the United States, Italy and Spain and covered acute and convalescent phases of COVID-19. The prospective study material was composed of cDNA or gDNA derived from T cells, B-cell-depleted T cells, or PBMCs. The dataset comprised deeply sampled blood TCRbeta repertoires from subjects exposed to, actively infected with, or recovered from COVID-19. The repertoires were released in a freely available public database meant as a resource for research on the immune response to SARS-CoV-2. The samples were drawn from the first 160 participants of the ongoing ImmuneRACE study and from about 1,200 subjects provided by 6 global collaborators. A de-identified subject ID, COVID-19 status, age in years and sex were almost always included in the sample metadata. Where HLA class I and class II types were available, the types were taken from metadata supplied by the sample provider, not from assay-based typing. Results the study describes overall, beyond this receptor: How much clinical and demographic metadata was included differed by source and by participant, and the metadata was provided uncurated.

TCRbeta CDR3 regions were amplified from genomic DNA using the immunoSEQ Assay, a bias-controlled multiplex PCR. For the original study's pipeline: Nucleated cell counts per sample were estimated from amplification of reference gene primers within the assay. Sequence reads were collapsed and filtered to measure the absolute abundance of every unique TCRbeta CDR3 rearrangement. For each sample, productive Simpson clonality was calculated by taking the square root of Simpson's diversity index across productive rearrangements. TCRdb obtained this table from immuneACCESS and retained in-frame rearrangements with V and J assigned. These tables miss some clones; where compared with another copy, unresolved V genes account for less than half of the shortfall, and the remainder is unexplained. V and J calls and clone size are as listed in that table; D and trimming were resolved from the DNA. Recorded for this sample are about 200,000 clones; around 90% of them occurred a single time. The top ten hold 5.5% to 6.5% of the sample.

This clone was observed once. This clone's antigen is unknown. The sample holds no much larger clone one base away, and base qualities are not on file. CDR3 length: 14 amino acids, cysteine to phenylalanine. The only DNA kept is the CDR3, 42 bases in frame from the first base. The germline V gene (reference sequence) supplies CDR1 LNHDA and CDR2 SQIVND. V loses 5 bases of germline sequence and J loses 5 bases, and the interval between the two ends is 15 bases. Another Seattle source contributed samples from volunteer blood donors who had recovered from COVID-19. Collaborating institutions collected whole blood in K2EDTA tubes following their own protocols. For TCRbeta analysis, collaborators shipped samples in one of three forms: frozen whole blood, isolated PBMCs, or DNA extracted from either of those sample types.

In this chain, TRBV19 is recombined with TRBJ1-1; the D segment could be TRBD1, given 6 matching bases. Sequencing was performed on peripheral blood. The TCR was taken from a man between 60 and 70 years old who had recovered from COVID-19. In nucleotide form, the sequence is TGTGCCAGTAGTCAAAGGGGGAGGGAAACTGAAGCTTTCTTT. Its protein is CASSQRGRETEAFF. Reference TRBV19 and TRBJ1-1 genes cover what lies past the CDR3, so the full variable domain is DGGITQSPKYLFRKEGQNVTLSCEQNLNHDAMYWYRQDPGQGLRLIYYSQIVNDFQKGDIAEGYSVSREKKESFPLTVTSAQKNPTAFYLCASSQRGRETEAFFGQGTRLTVV.